This TCR beta chain originates from a study of shared clonotypes between healthy human individuals. Division of CD4+ cells produced a CD45RA+ naive subset and a CD45RA-negative memory subset. Points on this clone: The antigen is unknown.

Whole-study results and caveats: In having few donors, the study represented limited genetic and exposure-history diversity. Sampling used blood alone; tissue repertoires probably differ.

Libraries were prepared by immunoSEQ multiplex PCR; TCRdb keeps only in-frame clonotypes and omits some of them. Seen here are approximately 180,000 clones, 85% to 95% observed once, and the top ten hold more than 0.06%. The sequence was obtained from a woman in her twenties or thirties in good health. The specimen sequenced was naive CD4+ T cells sorted from blood. The subset: CD45RA+ positively selected.

The DNA for the CDR3 is TGTGCCAGCAGCTGGGGACAGAACACAGATACGCAGTATTTT. Residues: CASSWGQNTDTQYF. The V and J genes are TRBV7-3 and TRBJ2-3, with 7 bases lining up with TRBD1. Germline-derived CDR1 and CDR2 are SGHTA and FQGTGA. The CDR3 consists of 14 residues. The V gene end was trimmed by 4 bases and the J gene end by 2 bases; junction bases not matched to a gene: 3.